The next 22 T cell receptor beta chains were all read from a single sample in a study of CD4 T cells in relation to SARS-CoV-2 and coronaviruses. The protocol was immunoSEQ multiplex PCR, while the TCRdb copy is restricted to in-frame clones and leaves out a portion. The sample shows about 64,000 clones, about 95% of them seen only once. Unexposed donor CD4+ T cells date from about 2010-2018, before the COVID-19 pandemic. Input material: naive CD4+ T cells from PBMCs. Subset noted: naive CD4+ T cells isolated by negative enrichment. These receptors came from a human donor in good health.

This chain uses TRBV7-9 with TRBJ2-1; 7 bases align to TRBD1. V shed 5 bases, J shed 7 bases, and the junction held 17 bases outside the gene matches. Germline lookup yields CDR1 SEHNR and CDR2 FQNEAQ (reference sequence). The length of the CDR3 is 17 residues. CDR3 nucleotides: TGTGCCAGCAGCCAGGACAGGAAGGTGGTTTTGGAGAATGAGCAGTTCTTC. Amino acids: CASSQDRKVVLENEQFF.

V gene TRBV21-1 combines with J gene TRBJ2-7; TRBD1, the table's D call, was not compared with the DNA. TRBV21-1 is termed a pseudogene. The CDR3 covers 14 residues. The CDR3 DNA reads TGTGCCAGCAGCAAAGTGCCAGTCTCCTACGAGCAGTACTTC. It specifies CASSKVPVSYEQYF.

The genes are TRBV5-1 and TRBJ2-3; 8 nucleotides agree with TRBD2. Germline V CDR1 and CDR2: SGHRS, YFSETQ. This CDR3 region has 15 residues. V lost 3 bases, J lost 3 bases, and 6 bases stayed unmatched. This CDR3 is CASSYPAGVTDTQYF. CDR3 nucleotides: TGCGCCAGCAGCTACCCAGCGGGAGTAACAGATACGCAGTATTTT.

This clone was found a few times. The V gene is TRBV3-1 (or the pseudogene TRBV3-2), the J gene TRBJ1-1, with a weak D call TRBD1 (6 bases). The CDR3 sequence is 12 residues long. The germline V gene encodes CDR1 LGHDT and CDR2 YNNKEL (reference sequence). Trimming left V 1 base short and J 11 bases short, with 11 bases between. The CDR3 bases are TGTGCCAGCAGCCAAGGAGGGGGAGGGGCTTTCTTT. Translating gives CASSQGGGGAFF.

The count of this clone is one. The V gene is TRBV5-1, the J gene TRBJ2-2, with 16 bases identical to TRBD2. The CDR3 contains 17 residues. V was pared by 2 bases and J by 6 bases, with 4 bases of the junction left unmatched. The V gene's germline CDR1 is SGHRS and CDR2 YFSETQ. The CDR3 sequence is CASSLTGTSGRAGELFF. CDR3 in DNA: TGCGCCAGCAGCTTAACCGGGACTAGCGGGAGGGCCGGGGAGCTGTTTTTT.

The chain has TRBV15 and TRBJ2-7; perhaps TRBD1 as D (6 bases). This CDR3 contains 14 residues. V lost 0 bases and J 4 bases, leaving 10 bases between the germline ends. Germline V CDR1 and CDR2: LNHNV, YYDKDF (reference sequence). The DNA of the CDR3 is TGTGCCACCAGCAGAGATCAGGGGCGGTACGAGCAGTACTTC. Translated: CATSRDQGRYEQYF.

The chain joins TRBV28 to TRBJ2-7; D possibly corresponds to TRBD2 (6 bases). Germline CDR1 is MDHEN and CDR2 is SYDVKM. V was trimmed by 3 bases and J by 3 bases, leaving 18 bases between them. This CDR3 has 16 residues. The CDR3 DNA reads as TGTGCCAGCAGTTTGGGCGTAGCGGTGGTTCACTACGAGCAGTACTTC. Its protein is CASSLGVAVVHYEQYF.

CDR3 nucleotide sequence: TGTGCCAGCAGCCAAGGGAGCAGCAATCAGCCCCAGCATTTT. Residues: CASSQGSSNQPQHF. V is TRBV3-1 (or the pseudogene TRBV3-2) and J is TRBJ1-5; D uncertain. There are 14 residues in the CDR3. Germline loops: CDR1 LGHDT, CDR2 YNNKEL (reference sequence). The V end lost 1 base, the J end lost 1 base, and 5 bases lay between the germline ends.

This chain links TRBV6-1 with TRBJ2-1; D is ambiguous. Looked up from germline, CDR1 is MNHNS and CDR2 is SASEGT. CDR3 length equals 15 residues. The CDR3 loop is CAVQPFSNSPNEQFF. DNA of the CDR3: TGTGCAGTGCAGCCCTTTTCAAATTCCCCCAATGAGCAGTTCTTC.

The rearrangement uses TRBV10-3 and TRBJ1-2; D uncertain. Trimming shortened V by 3 bases and J by 7 bases, and 6 bases separated the two germline ends. The CDR3 extends over 11 amino acids. Germline-derived CDR1 and CDR2 are ENHRY and SYGVKD. CDR3 DNA: TGTGCCATCAGTGACGGGTCTGGCTACACCTTC. It specifies CAISDGSGYTF.

The V call is TRBV9, the J call TRBJ2-1; 8 bases agree with TRBD2. This CDR3 contains 18 residues. Germline V CDR1 and CDR2: SGDLS, YYNGEE. After removal of 6 bases from V and 7 bases from J, the junction contained 21 bases not matched to a gene. The CDR3 DNA follows: TGTGCCAGCACCTGGTGGGCACTTCATCGGGAGGGCCCTAATGAGCAGTTCTTC. Translating it yields CASTWWALHREGPNEQFF.

V usage is TRBV7-8 and J usage is TRBJ1-5, with D possibly being TRBD1 (6 bases). V lost 0 bases and J lost 3, with 24 bases in between. Germline V lookup: CDR1 SGHVS, CDR2 FQNEAQ. This CDR3 region has 20 residues. CDR3: CASSLASSRSDSLLNQPQHF. The CDR3 DNA reads TGTGCCAGCAGCTTAGCCAGTTCCCGATCGGACAGCCTCCTCAATCAGCCCCAGCATTTT.

The rearrangement joins TRBV28 to TRBJ2-7, with 11 positions matching TRBD1. Germline loops: CDR1 MDHEN, CDR2 SYDVKM. The CDR3 loop spans 15 amino acids. V lost 3 bases, J lost 5 bases, and 6 bases stayed unmatched. The CDR3 here is CASSLDRGPVDEQYF. For the CDR3, the DNA is TGTGCCAGCAGTTTGGACAGGGGGCCGGTCGACGAGCAGTACTTC. Based on the CDR3 plus reference TRBV28 and TRBJ2-7, the full variable domain is DVKVTQSSRYLVKRTGEKVFLECVQDMDHENMFWYRQDPGLGLRLIYFSYDVKMKEKGDIPEGYSVSREKKERFSLILESASTNQTSMYLCASSLDRGPVDEQYFGPGTRLTVT.

The chain joins TRBV5-4 to TRBJ2-7, with a possible D match to TRBD1 (5 bases). The V end lost 0 bases, the J end lost 1 base, and 11 bases lay between the germline ends. The CDR3 spans 15 residues. CDR1 is SGHNT, CDR2 YYREEE, per germline (reference sequence). CDR3 DNA: TGTGCCAGCAGCTTGGGAGGAGCAGGGTCCTACGAGCAGTACTTC. Residues: CASSLGGAGSYEQYF.

The chain employs TRBV25-1 and TRBJ1-2; D is undetermined. CDR1 MGHDK and CDR2 SYGVNS come from the germline V gene. The CDR3 has 14 amino acids. Trimming removed 1 base from V and 2 bases from J, with 8 bases in between. CDR3 coding DNA: TGTGCCAGCAGTGAATCGGGCAGCAACTATGGCTACACCTTC. It specifies CASSESGSNYGYTF.

The CDR3 loop reads CASSFEGVVSASSYEQYF. CDR3 coding DNA: TGTGCCAGCAGTTTCGAGGGAGTTGTGTCAGCCAGCTCCTACGAGCAGTACTTC. The rearrangement uses TRBV28 and TRBJ2-7; the D gene is possibly TRBD2 (5 bases). The germline gives CDR1 MDHEN, CDR2 SYDVKM. This CDR3 has 18 residues. Trimming removed 3 bases from V and 0 bases from J, with 21 bases in between.

This chain joins TRBV11-3 and TRBJ2-2; 7 nucleotides agree with TRBD1. CDR1 and CDR2 from the germline V gene are SGHNT and YENEEA. Trimming took 5 bases from V and 6 from J; bases not matched to a gene: 6. This CDR3 is 14 amino acids long. The CDR3 region has the DNA TGTGCCAGCAGCCCAACAGGGGATCCCGGGGAGCTGTTTTTT. As protein: CASSPTGDPGELFF.

With regard to this clone: This same CDR3 is encoded by further DNA sequences in the sample. The chain employs TRBV30 and TRBJ2-7; no clear D. The CDR3 loop spans 12 amino acids. Per the germline V gene, CDR1 is GTSNPN and CDR2 is SVGIG (reference sequence). The ends were cut back, 2 bases at V and 0 bases at J, with 5 bases in the middle. CDR3 protein: CAWSPNSYEQYF. CDR3 sequence (DNA): TGTGCCTGGAGTCCAAACTCCTACGAGCAGTACTTC.

This clone was observed a single time. The V gene is TRBV5-1, the J gene TRBJ2-7, with no clear D. Germline V gene sequence: CDR1 SGHRS, CDR2 YFSETQ. Trimming left V 2 bases short and J 0 bases short, with 9 bases between. This CDR3 contains 14 residues. CDR3 coding DNA: TGCGCCAGCAGCTTCATGCCGGGCTCCTACGAGCAGTACTTC. This sequence encodes CASSFMPGSYEQYF.

The chain couples TRBV19 to TRBJ2-1; TRBD1 or TRBD2 may be the D gene (5 bases each). The germline gives CDR1 LNHDA, CDR2 SQIVND (reference sequence). There are 17 residues in the CDR3. The germline V and J ends were trimmed by 3 bases and 6 bases, with 21 bases remaining between them. DNA of the CDR3: TGTGCCAGTAGTATGGGGAACCCCGGACTTAGGGGCAATGAGCAGTTCTTC. Amino acid sequence: CASSMGNPGLRGNEQFF.

The CDR3 sequence is CASSLNKLAGGAYNEQFF. The CDR3 DNA is TGTGCCAGCAGCCTAAACAAACTAGCGGGAGGCGCCTACAATGAGCAGTTCTTC. The V call is TRBV27, the J call TRBJ2-1, with 12 bases matching TRBD2. Germline V gene sequence: CDR1 MNHEY, CDR2 SMNVEV (reference sequence). V shed 6 bases and J 2 bases; nucleotides not matched to a gene: 11. The CDR3 length is 18 residues.

This chain links TRBV28 with TRBJ2-2; 9 bases map to TRBD1. J was trimmed by 5 bases and V by 0 bases; bases with no gene match: 10. The CDR3 loop spans 18 amino acids. Germline V gives CDR1 MDHEN, CDR2 SYDVKM. DNA of the CDR3: TGTGCCAGCAGTTTATGGTCGGGACAGGGCGTCGGGACCGGGGAGCTGTTTTTT. This gives the protein CASSLWSGQGVGTGELFF.